This T cell receptor beta chain emerged from a study of PD-L1 blockade in urothelial cancer. For the study at large: Patients took up atezolizumab in 2014 at 1,200 mg intravenously every 3 weeks. The number of prior chemotherapy regimens per patient was 0 to 3.

Sample time point: peripheral blood 6 weeks after treatment start. The ends were cut back, 0 bases at V and 6 bases at J, with 8 bases in the middle. In germline, CDR1 is SGHAT, CDR2 FQNNGV. The CDR3 spans 13 residues. The data were produced by immunoSEQ multiplex PCR, yet TCRdb's version contains in-frame clones alone and is incomplete. The sample lists around 80,000 clones; 85% to 95% were seen once. The chain is built from TRBV11-2 and TRBJ1-1, with D unclear. The sample was PBMCs, taken around atezolizumab (anti-PD-L1) treatment. The sequence was collected from a woman aged 80 or over with urothelial cancer. CDR3 in DNA: TGTGCCAGCAGCTTAGATCTTGTCTCTGAAGCTTTCTTT. This encodes CASSLDLVSEAFF.